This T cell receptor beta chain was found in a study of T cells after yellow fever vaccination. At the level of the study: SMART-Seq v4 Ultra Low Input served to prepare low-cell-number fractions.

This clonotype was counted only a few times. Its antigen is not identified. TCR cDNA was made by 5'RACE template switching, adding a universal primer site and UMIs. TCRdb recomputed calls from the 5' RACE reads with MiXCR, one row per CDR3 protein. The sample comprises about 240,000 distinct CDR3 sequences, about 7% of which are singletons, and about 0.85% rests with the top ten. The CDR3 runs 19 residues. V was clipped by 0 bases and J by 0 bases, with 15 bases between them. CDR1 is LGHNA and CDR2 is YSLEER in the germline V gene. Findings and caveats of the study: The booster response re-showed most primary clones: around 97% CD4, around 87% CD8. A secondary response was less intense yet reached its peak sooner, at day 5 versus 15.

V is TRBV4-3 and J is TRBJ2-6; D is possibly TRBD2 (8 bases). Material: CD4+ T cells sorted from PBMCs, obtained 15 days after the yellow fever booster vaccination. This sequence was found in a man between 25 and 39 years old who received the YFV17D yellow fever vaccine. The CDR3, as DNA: TGCGCCAGCAGCCAAGATCGGGAGGGGGCTTTCTCTGGGGCCAACGTCCTGACTTTC. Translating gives CASSQDREGAFSGANVLTF.